The 14 T cell receptor beta chains presented below share a single source sample, sequenced in a study of vaccination effects on CD4 cells after COVID-19. Their specific antigens are unknown. Cells that had been cultured for 10 days were the source of isolated CD4+ T cells. Generated by immunoSEQ multiplex PCR, the TCRdb table keeps only in-frame clones and is missing some. The table lists some 40,000 clones, more than 75% of them singletons. The sequencing used CD4+ T cells from PBMCs cultured without peptide, collected before COVID-19 vaccination. The receptor source for this set is a human donor who received a COVID-19 vaccine.

This chain joins TRBV3-1 (or the pseudogene TRBV3-2) and TRBJ2-2; D unresolved. Germline CDR1 LGHDT, CDR2 YNNKEL (reference sequence). The CDR3 has 12 residues. The CDR3 coding sequence is TGTGCTACCGGCTGGAGACGCGGGGAGCTGTTTTTT. As protein: CATGWRRGELFF.

This chain's CDR3 is CASSKGRREAHDEQYV. The DNA of the CDR3 is TGTGCCAGCAGCAAAGGTCGCAGGGAGGCCCACGACGAGCAGTACGTC. The rearrangement links TRBV21-1 to TRBJ2-7; no DNA check was done on the table's D call, TRBD2. TRBV21-1 is termed a pseudogene. This CDR3 has 16 residues.

In its sample, this clone was seen once. The chain couples TRBV5-1 to TRBJ1-5; no clear D gene. This CDR3 spans 15 amino acids. Between the trimmed V and J ends, which lost 0 bases and 2 bases, there was a span of 9 bases. The germline CDR1 and CDR2 sequences are SGHRS and YFSETQ. This CDR3 is CASSLAPGGNQPQHF. In nucleotides, the CDR3 is TGCGCCAGCAGCTTGGCGCCTGGCGGCAATCAGCCCCAGCATTTT.

The chain combines TRBV3-1 (or the pseudogene TRBV3-2) with TRBJ2-3, with 7 bases lining up with TRBD1. Germline V CDR1 and CDR2: LGHDT, YNNKEL (reference sequence). Trimming cost V 0 bases and J 0 bases; bases outside gene matches: 6. The CDR3 extends over 17 amino acids. This CDR3 is CASSQERGRLSTDTQYF. The DNA for the CDR3 is TGTGCCAGCAGCCAAGAAAGGGGGCGGCTTAGCACAGATACGCAGTATTTT.

CDR3 amino acids: CASSLDRNSPLHF. CDR3 nucleotides: TGTGCCAGCAGCTTGGACAGGAACTCACCCCTCCACTTT. The rearrangement joins TRBV7-3 to TRBJ1-6; 7 bases fit TRBD1. The CDR3 runs to 13 residues. CDR1 and CDR2 (germline): SGHTA, FQGTGA. The V and J ends lost 3 bases and 10 bases, in that order; junction bases with no gene match: 3. Variable domain in full (rest from reference TRBV7-3 and TRBJ1-6): GAGVSQTPSNKVTEKGKYVELRCDPISGHTALYWYRQSLGQGPEFLIYFQGTGAADDSGLPNDRFFAVRPEGSVSTLKIQRTERGDSAVYLCASSLDRNSPLHFGNGTRLTVT.

The chain has TRBV5-5 and TRBJ1-1; TRBD1 agrees at 7 bases. Looked up from germline, CDR1 is SGHKS and CDR2 is YYEKEE (reference sequence). Trimming at V came to 4 bases and at J to 1 base, leaving 4 bases not matched to a gene. This CDR3 region has 14 residues. CDR3 coding DNA: TGTGCCAGCAGCGCGACAGGGACGAACACTGAAGCTTTCTTT. Amino acids: CASSATGTNTEAFF.

This sequence joins TRBV5-1 and TRBJ2-1, with D maybe TRBD2 (6 bases). The germline V gene encodes CDR1 SGHRS and CDR2 YFSETQ. V lost 2 bases and J 10 bases, leaving 13 bases between the germline ends. This CDR3 has 13 residues. The CDR3 coding sequence is TGCGCCAGCAGCTTCCCGGGGGACTCGGAGCAGTTCTTC. Protein: CASSFPGDSEQFF.

The V and J genes are TRBV5-1 and TRBJ1-1; the D gene is possibly TRBD1 (5 bases). The CDR3 has 14 residues. CDR1 and CDR2 (germline): SGHRS, YFSETQ. V was trimmed by 3 bases and J by 1 base, leaving 10 bases between them. The DNA for the CDR3 is TGCGCCAGCAGCTCGGGACGGGCGAACACTGAAGCTTTCTTT. Translating it yields CASSSGRANTEAFF. The variable domain in full, with the rest retrieved from reference TRBV5-1 and TRBJ1-1, is KAGVTQTPRYLIKTRGQQVTLSCSPISGHRSVSWYQQTPGQGLQFLFEYFSETQRNKGNFPGRFSGRQFSNSRSEMNVSTLELGDSALYLCASSSGRANTEAFFGQGTRLTVV.

The rearrangement joins TRBV24-1 to TRBJ2-1, with 9 bases aligning to TRBD2. The CDR3 has 16 amino acids. V was pared by 5 bases and J by 10 bases, with 14 bases of the junction left unmatched. The germline V gene encodes CDR1 KGHDR and CDR2 SFDVKD. The CDR3 spells CATSVESGGRFNEQFF. CDR3 DNA sequence: TGTGCCACCAGTGTCGAAAGCGGGGGGCGGTTCAACGAGCAGTTCTTC.

The chain links TRBV28 to TRBJ2-7; 8 bases fit TRBD2. The junction had 8 bases not matched to a gene; V was cut back by 7 bases and J by 3 bases. The length of the CDR3 is 14 residues. Germline V gives CDR1 MDHEN, CDR2 SYDVKM. CDR3 DNA sequence: TGTGCCAGCACTTCCCGAGCGGGGGTCTACGAGCAGTACGTC. Its translation: CASTSRAGVYEQYV.

This chain links TRBV12-1 with TRBJ2-7; the table's TRBD1 call for D was not verified on the DNA. TRBV12-1 is reported as a pseudogene. The CDR3 contains 14 residues. In nucleotides, the CDR3 is TGTGCCAGCAGCTTGTGGACAGCCCCGCGCGAGCAGTACGTC. Translated: CASSLWTAPREQYV.

The rearrangement joins TRBV24-1 to TRBJ2-7; TRBD1 aligns across 10 bases. Germline assignment: CDR1 KGHDR and CDR2 SFDVKD. J lost 5 bases, V lost 2 bases, and 5 bases had no gene match. CDR3 length: 15 amino acids. CDR3 coding DNA: TGTGCCACCAGTGATTATGGGACAGGGGTAAACGAGCAGTACGTC. Encoded protein: CATSDYGTGVNEQYV.

The V call is TRBV7-9, the J call TRBJ1-1; 11 nucleotides align to TRBD1. CDR3 size: 17 residues. CDR1 and CDR2 from the germline V gene are SEHNR and FQNEAQ (reference sequence). V gave up 5 bases and J gave up 2 bases; unmatched junction bases: 10. As DNA, the CDR3 is TGTGCCAGCAGCGAAGGACAGGGGGCCCTCTTAAACACTGAAGCTTTCTTT. Translation: CASSEGQGALLNTEAFF.

The chain recombines TRBV6-5 with TRBJ1-1; D gene ambiguous. Germline V gene sequence: CDR1 MNHEY, CDR2 SVGAGI. This CDR3 region has 14 residues. The V end lost 6 bases, the J end lost 1 base, and 12 bases lay between the germline ends. This CDR3 reads CASSSWTRNTEAFF. CDR3 bases: TGTGCCAGCAGCTCGTGGACGCGGAACACTGAAGCTTTCTTT.